These 25 T cell receptor beta chains came from one sample sequenced in a study of blood T cell repertoires in COVID-19. The method was immunoSEQ multiplex PCR; TCRdb's version includes in-frame clones alone and lacks a portion of them. The sample has under 350,000 clones; approximately 86% are singletons. The sample taken for sequencing was PBMCs or T cells enriched from blood (not recorded which). The receptors come from a woman aged 40 to 50 with acute COVID-19.

This clone showed up just a few times. The rearrangement joins TRBV7-2 to TRBJ2-1, with 11 bases fitting TRBD2. Germline V gene sequence: CDR1 SGHTA, CDR2 FQGNSA. The V and J ends lost 2 bases and 5 bases, in that order; junction bases with no gene match: 14. This CDR3 has 19 amino acids. The CDR3 here is CASSLIPGTSGRGDNEQFF. The CDR3 coding sequence is TGTGCCAGCAGCTTAATACCCGGGACTAGCGGACGTGGGGACAATGAGCAGTTCTTC.

The chain is built from TRBV12-3 or TRBV12-4 and TRBJ1-2, with D unclear. The V and J ends lost 1 base and 5 bases respectively, with 5 bases between them. The CDR3 covers 12 residues. The CDR3 here is CASSLGVYGYTF. CDR3 DNA: TGTGCCAGCAGTTTAGGAGTATATGGCTACACCTTC.

Notes on this clone: Other DNA sequences in the same sample also yield this CDR3. This chain joins TRBV5-1 and TRBJ2-5, with TRBD1 as a possible D gene (5 bases). The CDR3 has 13 residues. The V and J ends lost 2 bases and 1 base respectively, with 6 bases between them. The germline V gene has CDR1 SGHRS and CDR2 YFSETQ. The CDR3 DNA reads as TGCGCCAGCAGCTTCACAGGCCAAGAGACCCAGTACTTC. This gives the protein CASSFTGQETQYF.

This clone showed up just once. This CDR3 is also generated by other DNA sequences in the sample. The V and J genes are TRBV5-4 and TRBJ2-5; D is unresolved. This CDR3 comprises 12 residues. Looked up from germline, CDR1 is SGHNT and CDR2 is YYREEE (reference sequence). V was shortened by 0 bases and J by 5 bases, with 5 bases between the two germline ends. The CDR3 DNA sequence: TGTGCCAGCAGCTTGGCCAGGGAGACCCAGTACTTC. This encodes CASSLARETQYF.

The V gene is TRBV12-3 or TRBV12-4, the J gene TRBJ1-1; D is undetermined. Trimming removed 3 bases from V and 5 bases from J, with 7 bases in between. This CDR3 spans 12 amino acids. Here the CDR3 reads CASSFFATEAFF. CDR3 sequence (DNA): TGTGCCAGCAGTTTTTTCGCGACTGAAGCTTTCTTT.

For this clone: Distinct nucleotide sequences in the sample also encode this CDR3. The chain is built from TRBV3-1 (or the pseudogene TRBV3-2) and TRBJ1-5, with a tentative D call TRBD1 (6 bases). The CDR3 is 14 amino acids. The V end lost 6 bases, the J end lost 1 base, and 10 bases lay between the germline ends. Germline loops: CDR1 LGHDT, CDR2 YNNKEL (reference sequence). DNA for the CDR3: TGTGCCAGCAGTCTCCAGGGGAGCAATCAGCCCCAGCATTTT. It yields the protein CASSLQGSNQPQHF.

This rearrangement joins TRBV4-3 to TRBJ2-7; D is unresolved. CDR3 size: 13 residues. Germline V gene data show CDR1 as LGHNA and CDR2 as YSLEER. V was trimmed by 2 bases and J by 0 bases, leaving 5 bases between them. The chain's CDR3 is CASSQHSSYEQYF. The CDR3 DNA follows: TGCGCCAGCAGCCAACACTCCTCCTACGAGCAGTACTTC.

This clone was recorded only once. V usage is TRBV28 and J usage is TRBJ2-1, with 11 positions matching TRBD2. The junction had 13 bases not matched to a gene; V was cut back by 5 bases and J by 7 bases. Germline V gene data show CDR1 as MDHEN and CDR2 as SYDVKM. CDR3 length: 17 amino acids. The chain's CDR3 is CASSRHSGLAVTNEQFF. Here the CDR3 DNA reads TGTGCCAGCAGTAGACACTCGGGACTAGCGGTCACTAATGAGCAGTTCTTC.

The chain is built from TRBV24-1 and TRBJ2-5; D unresolved. V lost 3 bases and J lost 2, with 9 bases in between. The CDR3 has 14 residues. CDR1 and CDR2 (germline): KGHDR, SFDVKD. In nucleotides, the CDR3 is TGTGCCACCAGTGATCCCGGTACTCAAGAGACCCAGTACTTC. Its translation is CATSDPGTQETQYF.

CDR3 region: CASSQNRGGSPLHF. In DNA, the CDR3 is TGCGCCAGCAGCCAGAACAGGGGCGGTTCACCCCTCCACTTT. The chain recombines TRBV5-1 with TRBJ1-6; TRBD1 agrees at 7 bases. This CDR3 contains 14 residues. CDR1 SGHRS and CDR2 YFSETQ come from the germline V gene. The V and J ends lost 4 bases and 9 bases, in that order; junction bases with no gene match: 7.

The V and J genes are TRBV19 and TRBJ2-3; 7 bases align to TRBD2. Trimming cost V 5 bases and J 1 base; bases outside gene matches: 6. The CDR3 sequence is 15 residues long. Germline CDR1 reads LNHDA; CDR2 reads SQIVND (reference sequence). The CDR3 here is CASSPQLAGTDTQYF. The DNA of the CDR3 is TGTGCCAGTAGTCCCCAGCTAGCGGGCACAGATACGCAGTATTTT.

V usage is TRBV10-3 and J usage is TRBJ2-7; 10 bases are a match to TRBD2. This CDR3 spans 15 amino acids. V gave up 6 bases and J gave up 3 bases; unmatched junction bases: 8. Germline loops: CDR1 ENHRY, CDR2 SYGVKD. CDR3 in amino acids: CAISTGLAANYEQYF. Here the CDR3 DNA reads TGTGCCATCAGCACCGGACTAGCGGCGAACTACGAGCAGTACTTC.

This rearrangement joins TRBV5-1 to TRBJ1-6, with TRBD1 matching 10 bases. The CDR3 contains 16 residues. Germline CDR1 and CDR2: SGHRS and YFSETQ. The V and J ends lost 4 bases and 6 bases, in that order; junction bases with no gene match: 7. CDR3 amino acids: CASSPGTGEVNSPLHF. CDR3 nucleotides: TGCGCCAGCAGCCCAGGGACAGGGGAAGTTAATTCACCCCTCCACTTT.

Here the CDR3 DNA reads TGTGCCAGCAGTTACGGCGTAAACGGCGGCACCGGGGAGCTGTTTTTT. This translates into CASSYGVNGGTGELFF. The rearrangement joins TRBV6-6 to TRBJ2-2; D ambiguous. This CDR3 is 16 amino acids long. Germline loops: CDR1 MNHNY, CDR2 SVGAGI (reference sequence). Trimming stripped 2 bases from V and 4 bases from J, with 14 bases between.

The rearrangement joins TRBV19 to TRBJ1-2; the match to TRBD1 covers 9 bases. In germline, CDR1 is LNHDA, CDR2 SQIVND (reference sequence). CDR3 length: 15 amino acids. V shed 5 bases, J shed 7 bases, and the junction held 11 bases outside the gene matches. The chain's CDR3 is CASSRRQGDLIGYTF. The CDR3 nucleotides are TGTGCCAGTAGTCGTCGACAGGGGGATCTGATTGGCTACACCTTC.

The CDR3 nucleotides are TGTGCCAGCAGTGAAGCTAGCCCCAACACCGGGGAGCTGTTTTTT. Its protein is CASSEASPNTGELFF. The rearrangement uses TRBV2 and TRBJ2-2; D remains ambiguous. This CDR3 is built from 15 residues. Germline V gene lookup returns CDR1 SNHLY and CDR2 FYNNEI. Trimming shortened V by 0 bases and J by 2 bases, and 7 bases separated the two germline ends.

This chain links TRBV7-8 with TRBJ2-3; 11 nucleotides line up with TRBD2. Unmatched junction bases numbered 8, after V lost 4 bases and J lost 2 bases. The CDR3 contains 17 residues. Germline-derived CDR1 and CDR2 are SGHVS and FQNEAQ. The CDR3 sequence is CASSSPTSGSLTDTQYF. For the CDR3, the DNA is TGTGCCAGCAGCTCTCCCACTAGCGGGAGCCTCACAGATACGCAGTATTTT.

CDR3 sequence (DNA): TGCGCCAGCAGCCAAACCCACAGGGTAATGAACACTGAAGCTTTCTTT. Translating it yields CASSQTHRVMNTEAFF. This chain uses TRBV4-3 with TRBJ1-1; D perhaps matches TRBD1 (6 bases). Germline loops: CDR1 LGHNA, CDR2 YSLEER. V lost 2 bases and J lost 0, with 13 bases in between. The length of the CDR3 is 16 residues.

The J gene is TRBJ1-1, the V gene TRBV9; D perhaps matches TRBD1 (6 bases). Per the germline V gene, CDR1 is SGDLS and CDR2 is YYNGEE. The ends were cut back, 4 bases at V and 4 bases at J, with 14 bases in the middle. This CDR3 has 14 residues. The CDR3 bases are TGTGCCAGCAGCATAGACAGGCGGAGCACTGAAGCTTTCTTT. This translates into CASSIDRRSTEAFF.

The chain uses TRBV7-9 and TRBJ2-1; TRBD2 is a possible D gene (6 bases). V was clipped by 5 bases and J by 0 bases, with 17 bases between them. Looked up from germline, CDR1 is SEHNR and CDR2 is FQNEAQ (reference sequence). The CDR3 consists of 17 residues. CDR3 coding DNA: TGTGCCAGCAGCAGGACTACCAAAGTTTACTCCTACAATGAGCAGTTCTTC. This codes for CASSRTTKVYSYNEQFF.

The chain has TRBV29-1 and TRBJ2-3; D is unclear. The CDR3 length is 12 residues. Trimming shortened V by 3 bases and J by 9 bases, and 13 bases separated the two germline ends. Germline CDR1 reads SQVTM; CDR2 reads ANQGSEA. The CDR3 protein is CSVDSEILTQYF. The CDR3 DNA reads TGCAGCGTTGATTCTGAGATATTGACGCAGTATTTT.

Only one count was recorded for this clone. This chain links TRBV7-9 with TRBJ2-7, with D perhaps TRBD2 (5 bases). V was clipped by 5 bases and J by 3 bases, with 14 bases between them. Germline loops: CDR1 SEHNR, CDR2 FQNEAQ (reference sequence). The CDR3 has 14 amino acids. The CDR3 is CASSLAEGLYEQYF. The CDR3 coding sequence is TGTGCCAGCAGCCTCGCTGAAGGACTCTACGAGCAGTACTTC.

The chain has TRBV5-1 and TRBJ2-5, with TRBD2 identical over 8 bases. CDR1 is SGHRS, CDR2 YFSETQ, per germline. This CDR3 has 16 amino acids. Trimming removed 4 bases from V and 1 base from J; junction bases left unmatched: 9. CDR3 amino acids: CASSLRVAGSQETQYF. CDR3 bases: TGCGCCAGCAGCCTCAGGGTAGCGGGGTCCCAAGAGACCCAGTACTTC.

The chain combines TRBV4-2 with TRBJ2-3; TRBD2 is a possible D gene (6 bases). The CDR3 is 17 residues long. Germline loops: CDR1 LGHNA, CDR2 YNFKEQ. The V end lost 0 bases, the J end lost 1 base, and 14 bases lay between the germline ends. CDR3 region: CASSQDGSSVGTDTQYF. The CDR3 coding sequence is TGTGCCAGCAGCCAAGACGGGAGCTCTGTCGGCACAGATACGCAGTATTTT.

This sequence joins TRBV7-9 and TRBJ2-1, with TRBD2 matching over 10 bases. The V gene end was trimmed by 0 bases and the J gene end by 6 bases; junction bases not matched to a gene: 2. This CDR3 is built from 15 residues. Per the germline V gene, CDR1 is SEHNR and CDR2 is FQNEAQ (reference sequence). This CDR3 reads CASSLAAGGRNEQFF. In nucleotides, the CDR3 is TGTGCCAGCAGCTTAGCAGCGGGGGGGCGCAATGAGCAGTTCTTC.